The next 11 T cell receptor beta chains were all read from a single sample in a study of T cells in Graves' hyperthyroidism and ophthalmopathy. Amplification of TCR beta CDR3 regions used RNA as the template. HTBI primers were used for first-round RT-PCR of the TCR CDR3. From the multiplex PCR reads, TCRdb called clonotypes with MiXCR, one entry per CDR3 protein. The data hold 300,000 to 450,000 distinct CDR3 sequences, with more than 11% observed a single time. The specimen was blood. All receptors derive from an older woman with Graves' hyperthyroidism.

The rearrangement joins TRBV19 to TRBJ1-4; D gene uncertain. The germline gives CDR1 LNHDA, CDR2 SQIVND (reference sequence). V lost 0 bases and J lost 10, with 15 bases in between. The CDR3 loop spans 15 amino acids. CDR3 in DNA: TGTGCCAGTAGTATAGACGAATACACGAGCAGAAAACTGTTTTTT. As protein: CASSIDEYTSRKLFF.

This clonotype was detected ten times or more. V and J are TRBV20-1 and TRBJ2-7; TRBD2 might be the D (6 bases). The CDR3 length is 16 residues. CDR1 and CDR2 (germline): DFQATT, SNEGSKA (reference sequence). Trimming took 3 bases from V and 2 from J, leaving 20 bases between them. This CDR3 reads CSARRGPGLPPYEQYF. The CDR3 bases are TGCAGTGCTAGGAGAGGTCCGGGACTCCCCCCCTACGAGCAGTACTTC.

This clonotype was seen many times. V gene TRBV6-4 combines with J gene TRBJ2-5, with D perhaps matching TRBD1 (7 bases). V lost 2 bases and J lost 5, with 12 bases in between. The CDR3 consists of 14 residues. From germline, CDR1 is MRHNA and CDR2 SNTAGT. CDR3 nucleotide sequence: TGTGCCAGCAGTGACCGGACAGGAGGGGAGACCCAGTACTTC. Its translation: CASSDRTGGETQYF.

The gene calls are TRBV5-6 and TRBJ1-4; D is perhaps TRBD1 (5 bases). This CDR3 comprises 14 residues. Deletions cut 3 bases from V and 8 bases from J, with 14 bases between. Germline V gene sequence: CDR1 SGHDT, CDR2 YYEEEE. In DNA form, the CDR3 reads TGTGCCAGCAGCTGGGGGAGGATTGGCGAAAAACTGTTTTTT. This codes for CASSWGRIGEKLFF.

This clonotype occurred many times. This chain joins TRBV27 and TRBJ2-7; TRBD2 matches at 7 bases. In germline, CDR1 is MNHEY, CDR2 SMNVEV (reference sequence). CDR3 length: 16 amino acids. V lost 6 bases to trimming and J lost 2 bases; unmatched junction nucleotides: 13. CDR3 sequence (DNA): TGTGCCAGCAGAATAAACACGGACGGGACTACCTACGAGCAGTACTTC. As protein: CASRINTDGTTYEQYF.

This clonotype has ten or more counts. The chain combines TRBV6-2 or TRBV6-3 with TRBJ2-1, with 10 bases matching TRBD2. Per the germline V gene, CDR1 is MNHEY and CDR2 is SVGEGT. After removal of 2 bases from V and 4 bases from J, the junction contained 8 bases not matched to a gene. This CDR3 has 17 residues. The CDR3 loop is CASSYRGSGRTYNEQFF. In DNA, the CDR3 is TGTGCCAGCAGTTACAGGGGTAGCGGGAGGACTTACAATGAGCAGTTCTTC.

This clonotype was observed at least ten times. This sequence joins TRBV20-1 and TRBJ2-1; TRBD1 agrees at 9 bases. Germline V lookup: CDR1 DFQATT, CDR2 SNEGSKA (reference sequence). V dropped 1 base and J dropped 3; count of bases not matched to a gene: 10. The CDR3 has 17 residues. The CDR3 reads CSARGLGDRALYNEQFF. The CDR3 DNA sequence: TGCAGTGCTAGAGGATTGGGGGACAGGGCCCTCTACAATGAGCAGTTCTTC.

V is TRBV5-5 and J is TRBJ2-3; D uncertain. Between the trimmed V and J ends, which lost 2 bases and 0 bases, there was a span of 7 bases. CDR3 length: 14 residues. Germline V gives CDR1 SGHKS, CDR2 YYEKEE (reference sequence). CDR3 loop: CASSFDPSTDTQYF. CDR3 sequence (DNA): TGTGCCAGCAGCTTCGATCCTAGCACAGATACGCAGTATTTT. Using reference TRBV5-5 and TRBJ2-3 for the parts outside the CDR3, the full variable domain is DAGVTQSPTHLIKTRGQQVTLRCSPISGHKSVSWYQQVLGQGPQFIFQYYEKEERGRGNFPDRFSARQFPNYSSELNVNALLLGDSALYLCASSFDPSTDTQYFGPGTRLTVL.

This clonotype was observed a handful of times. The V and J genes are TRBV3-1 and TRBJ2-2, with 7 bases aligning to TRBD1. CDR3 length equals 17 residues. Germline V CDR1 and CDR2: LGHDT, YNNKEL (reference sequence). The V segment lost 5 bases and the J segment 2 bases; nucleotides outside the gene matches: 11. The CDR3 is CASSVVGTGVNTGELFF. In DNA form, the CDR3 reads TGTGCCAGCAGCGTAGTTGGAACAGGGGTAAACACCGGGGAGCTGTTTTTT.

This clonotype was picked up many times. V and J are TRBV6-1 and TRBJ2-7; TRBD1 agrees at 8 bases. The CDR3 sequence is 15 residues long. Germline V gene data show CDR1 as MNHNS and CDR2 as SASEGT. V gave up 5 bases and J gave up 2 bases; unmatched junction bases: 8. The CDR3 DNA reads as TGTGCCAGCAGTCGACCGGGGACAGGAACCTACGAGCAGTACTTC. Translating it yields CASSRPGTGTYEQYF.

At least ten counts were recorded for this clonotype. The chain is built from TRBV13 and TRBJ1-1; D not certain. The CDR3 has 15 amino acids. Trimming took 5 bases from V and 3 from J, leaving 16 bases between them. CDR1 is PRHDT, CDR2 FYEKMQ, per germline (reference sequence). The CDR3 region is CASSPDLTEHTEAFF. The CDR3 coding sequence is TGTGCCAGCAGCCCGGATCTGACGGAGCACACTGAAGCTTTCTTT.